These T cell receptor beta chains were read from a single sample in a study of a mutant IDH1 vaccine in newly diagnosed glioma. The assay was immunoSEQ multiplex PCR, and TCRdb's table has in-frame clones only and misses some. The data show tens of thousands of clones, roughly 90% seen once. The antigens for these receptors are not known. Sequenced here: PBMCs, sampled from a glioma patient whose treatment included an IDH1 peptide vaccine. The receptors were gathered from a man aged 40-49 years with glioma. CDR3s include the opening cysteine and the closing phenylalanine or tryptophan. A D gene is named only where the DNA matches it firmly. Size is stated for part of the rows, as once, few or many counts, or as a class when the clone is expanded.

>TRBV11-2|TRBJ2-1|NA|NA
CASSYFSYNEQFF
TGTGCCAGCAGCTACTTTTCGTACAATGAGCAGTTCTTC
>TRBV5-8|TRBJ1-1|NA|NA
CASSRLMVDTEAFF
TGTGCCAGCAGCAGACTCATGGTGGACACTGAAGCTTTCTTT
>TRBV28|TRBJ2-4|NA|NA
CASSPRDNRAKNIQYF
TGTGCCAGCAGTCCCCGGGACAACCGAGCCAAAAACATTCAGTACTTC
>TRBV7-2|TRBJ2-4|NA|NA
CASSLRAGALAKNIQYF
TGTGCCAGCAGCCTCCGGGCGGGGGCCTTAGCCAAAAACATTCAGTACTTC
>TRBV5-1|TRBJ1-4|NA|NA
CASSLGSGYATNEKLFF
TGCGCCAGCAGCTTGGGGTCAGGCTATGCAACTAATGAAAAACTGTTTTTT
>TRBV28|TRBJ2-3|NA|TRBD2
CASSLPSGMGTDTQYF
TGTGCCAGCAGTTTACCTAGCGGGATGGGGACAGATACGCAGTATTTT
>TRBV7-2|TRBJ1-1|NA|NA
CASSLVSAGSGTEAFF
TGTGCCAGCAGCTTAGTCTCGGCAGGGTCGGGCACTGAAGCTTTCTTT
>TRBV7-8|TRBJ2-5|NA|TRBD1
CASSFQGVQETQYF
TGTGCCAGCAGCTTTCAGGGGGTACAAGAGACCCAGTACTTC
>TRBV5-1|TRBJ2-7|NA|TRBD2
CASSSPLGLAGSYEQYF
TGCGCCAGCAGCTCCCCCTTGGGACTAGCGGGGTCCTACGAGCAGTACTTC
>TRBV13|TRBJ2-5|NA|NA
CASSFGGRWETQYF
TGTGCCAGCAGCTTTGGGGGTAGGTGGGAGACCCAGTACTTC
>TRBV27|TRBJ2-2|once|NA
CASSLLGFADTGELFF
TGTGCCAGCAGTTTATTGGGTTTTGCGGACACCGGGGAGCTGTTTTTT
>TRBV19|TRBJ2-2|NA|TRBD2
CASTPLAGGPRTGELFF
TGTGCCAGTACCCCTTTAGCGGGAGGGCCGAGGACCGGGGAGCTGTTTTTT
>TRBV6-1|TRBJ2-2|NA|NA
CASRDPGYTGELFF
TGTGCCAGCAGAGACCCGGGGTACACCGGGGAGCTGTTTTTT
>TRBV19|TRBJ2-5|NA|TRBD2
CASSIQLAGGEKTQYF
TGTGCCAGTAGTATCCAACTAGCGGGGGGGGAGAAGACCCAGTACTTC
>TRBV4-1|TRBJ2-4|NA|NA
CASSQGVAAGTSGAYIQYF
TGCGCCAGCAGCCAAGGGGTAGCCGCAGGGACGTCGGGGGCATACATTCAGTACTTC
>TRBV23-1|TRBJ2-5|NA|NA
CASSLRDGETQYF
TGCGCCAGCAGTCTTAGGGATGGAGAGACCCAGTACTTC
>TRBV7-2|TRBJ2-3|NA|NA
CASSLAGGIDTQYF
TGTGCCAGCAGCTTAGCGGGCGGGATAGATACGCAGTATTTT
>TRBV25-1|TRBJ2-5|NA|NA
CASSEWNKGPTQYF
TGTGCCAGCAGTGAATGGAACAAGGGACCGACCCAGTACTTC
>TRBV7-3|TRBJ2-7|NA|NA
CASSPQASYEQYF
TGTGCCAGCAGCCCCCAGGCTTCCTACGAGCAGTACTTC
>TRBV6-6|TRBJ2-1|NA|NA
CASSYAYNEQFF
TGTGCCAGCAGCTATGCATACAATGAGCAGTTCTTC
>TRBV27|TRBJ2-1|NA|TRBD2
CASSLLRLAGVYEQFF
TGTGCCAGCAGTTTGCTTAGGCTAGCGGGAGTATATGAGCAGTTCTTC
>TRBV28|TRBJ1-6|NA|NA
CASSPDRHSTHNSPLHF
TGTGCCAGCAGTCCAGACAGGCACTCCACCCATAATTCACCCCTCCACTTT
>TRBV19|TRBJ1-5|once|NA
CATQGRAGNQPQHF
TGTGCCACCCAGGGGAGAGCAGGCAATCAGCCCCAGCATTTT
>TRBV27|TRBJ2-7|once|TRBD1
CATRQGYEQYF
TGTGCCACCCGACAGGGCTACGAGCAGTACTTC
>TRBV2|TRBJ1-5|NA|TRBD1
CASRQGASNQPQHF
TGTGCCAGCAGGCAGGGGGCTAGCAATCAGCCCCAGCATTTT
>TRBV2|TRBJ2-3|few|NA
CASSVWGFPADTQYF
TGTGCCAGCAGTGTTTGGGGTTTTCCAGCAGATACGCAGTATTTT
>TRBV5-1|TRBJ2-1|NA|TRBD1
CASSLYGQGGTEQFF
TGCGCCAGCAGCCTCTACGGACAGGGAGGAACTGAGCAGTTCTTC
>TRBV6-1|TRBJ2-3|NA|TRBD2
CASSELAGGPSTDTQYF
TGTGCCAGCAGTGAACTAGCGGGGGGGCCAAGCACAGATACGCAGTATTTT
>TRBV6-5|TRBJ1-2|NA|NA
CASSYSRGPEGYTF
TGTGCCAGCAGTTACTCCCGCGGGCCGGAGGGCTACACCTTC
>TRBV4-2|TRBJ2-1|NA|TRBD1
CASSQDVTRGGLNEQFF
TGTGCCAGCAGCCAAGATGTAACTCGAGGGGGCCTCAATGAGCAGTTCTTC
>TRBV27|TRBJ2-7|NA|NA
CASSLRAMGDSLRPYEQYF
TGTGCCAGCAGTTTGAGGGCGATGGGAGATTCCCTACGTCCCTACGAGCAGTACTTC
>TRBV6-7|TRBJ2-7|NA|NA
CASSPVSSYEQYF
TGTGCCAGCAGTCCAGTTAGCTCCTACGAGCAGTACTTC
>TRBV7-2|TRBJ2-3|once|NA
CASSLVGQSTDTQYF
TGTGCCAGCAGCTTGGTTGGGCAGAGCACAGATACGCAGTATTTT
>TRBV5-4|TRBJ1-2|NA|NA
CASSPPRGNYGYTF
TGTGCCAGCAGCCCGCCCCGGGGGAACTATGGCTACACCTTC
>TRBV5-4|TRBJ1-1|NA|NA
CASSDLGGRKGTEAFF
TGTGCCAGCAGCGACCTCGGGGGTCGCAAGGGCACTGAAGCTTTCTTT